The rows below give T cell receptor beta chains drawn from one sample of a study of blood T cell repertoires in COVID-19. The method was immunoSEQ multiplex PCR; TCRdb's version includes in-frame clones alone and lacks a portion of them. The table has about 35,000 clones, 87% seen once. The source material was peripheral blood. The receptors here all came from a human donor in a cohort sampled during active COVID-19. The conserved cysteine and the conserved F or W are not part of the CDR3 here. Fields, in order: V gene, J gene, CDR3 protein.

v_gene: TRBV24-1; j_gene: TRBJ1-2; CDR3aa: ATSDDQTGGGGYT
v_gene: TRBV7-2; j_gene: TRBJ1-5; CDR3aa: ASSLGSRGLDQPQH
v_gene: TRBV4-3; j_gene: TRBJ2-3; CDR3aa: ASSQDRGSDTQY
v_gene: TRBV7-2; j_gene: TRBJ2-5; CDR3aa: ASSLVQGQETQY
v_gene: TRBV5-1; j_gene: TRBJ2-5; CDR3aa: ASSFGNSRETQY
v_gene: TRBV11-2; j_gene: TRBJ1-3; CDR3aa: ASTQALSGNTIY
v_gene: TRBV6-5; j_gene: TRBJ2-7; CDR3aa: ASSYSAGIPYEQY
v_gene: TRBV2; j_gene: TRBJ2-7; CDR3aa: ASRTGTGGSYEQY
v_gene: TRBV19; j_gene: TRBJ2-3; CDR3aa: ASSSVPDTQY
v_gene: TRBV7-2; j_gene: TRBJ2-2; CDR3aa: ASSLWRGQGAGELF
v_gene: TRBV10-3; j_gene: TRBJ2-1; CDR3aa: AISESMRGAVRGQQGGREQF
v_gene: TRBV15; j_gene: TRBJ1-5; CDR3aa: ATSRDSVSQPQH
v_gene: TRBV4-1; j_gene: TRBJ2-5; CDR3aa: ASSPDRLAGGIGETQY
v_gene: TRBV9; j_gene: TRBJ2-3; CDR3aa: ASSKLSGTGVFNTQY
v_gene: TRBV25-1; j_gene: TRBJ1-5; CDR3aa: ASTPGGSQPQH
v_gene: TRBV28; j_gene: TRBJ2-7; CDR3aa: ASTDLGTEQY
v_gene: TRBV11-2; j_gene: TRBJ2-4; CDR3aa: ASSFIQGSKNIQY
v_gene: TRBV29-1; j_gene: TRBJ2-7; CDR3aa: SVQVTSVEQY
v_gene: TRBV5-4; j_gene: TRBJ1-4; CDR3aa: ASSLQGDNEKLF
v_gene: TRBV18; j_gene: TRBJ2-1; CDR3aa: ASSPSSGGEQF